A single T cell receptor beta chain is shown here with its context. Its antigen is unknown. The sample comes from a study of cytomegalovirus exposure and HLA in healthy donors. Study outcomes and limitations: Through in vitro validation, three CMV-associated chains were shown to be specific for CMV antigens. Cytomegalovirus-associated status was assigned to some 180 TCR beta chains.

V was cut by 0 bases and J by 11 bases, with 13 bases left in between. Germline V gene lookup returns CDR1 SEHNR and CDR2 FQNEAQ (reference sequence). This CDR3 region has 13 residues. Vbeta (60) and Jbeta (13) primers were used in the PCR. Assay: immunoSEQ multiplex PCR; the TCRdb copy retains only in-frame clones and omits some. The repertoire includes 65,000 to 95,000 clones, roughly 80% of them detected once, and over 10% sits in the top ten. The records omit this donor's CMV serostatus. The V gene is TRBV7-9, the J gene TRBJ1-1; possibly TRBD1 for D (6 bases). The source material was PBMCs. The TCR sequence derives from a human donor in good health. For the CDR3, the DNA is TGTGCCAGCAGCTTAGCCCCAGGGGCTGGCGCTTTCTTT. Protein sequence: CASSLAPGAGAFF.